The T cell receptor beta chain described here comes from a study of preoperative IRX-2 immunotherapy in early breast cancer. Noted treatment: preoperative locoregional IRX-2 cytokine immunotherapy. V was pared by 3 bases and J by 0 bases, with 3 bases between. From germline, CDR1 is SGHTA and CDR2 FQGTGA. CDR3 size: 13 residues. The table came from immunoSEQ multiplex PCR; TCRdb's copy has only in-frame clones and leaves some out. The sample holds around 34,000 clones, 90% to 95% seen once. This material was obtained from a patient treated with IRX-2 immunotherapy. J is TRBJ1-3 and V is TRBV7-3; D unclear. The receptor comes from a human donor with breast cancer. The CDR3 sequence is CASSFGSGNTIYF. The CDR3 DNA follows: TGTGCCAGCAGCTTCGGCTCTGGAAACACCATATATTTT.